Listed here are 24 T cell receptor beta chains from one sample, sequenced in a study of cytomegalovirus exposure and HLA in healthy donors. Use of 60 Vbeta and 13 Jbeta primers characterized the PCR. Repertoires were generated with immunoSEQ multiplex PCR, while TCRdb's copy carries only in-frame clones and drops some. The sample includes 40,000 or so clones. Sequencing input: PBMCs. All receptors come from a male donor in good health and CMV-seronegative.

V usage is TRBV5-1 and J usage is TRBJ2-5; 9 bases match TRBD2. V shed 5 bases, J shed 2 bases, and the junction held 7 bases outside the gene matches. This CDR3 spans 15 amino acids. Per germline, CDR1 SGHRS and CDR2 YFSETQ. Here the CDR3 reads CASRVAGVEQETQYF. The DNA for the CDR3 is TGCGCCAGCAGGGTAGCGGGAGTAGAGCAAGAGACCCAGTACTTC.

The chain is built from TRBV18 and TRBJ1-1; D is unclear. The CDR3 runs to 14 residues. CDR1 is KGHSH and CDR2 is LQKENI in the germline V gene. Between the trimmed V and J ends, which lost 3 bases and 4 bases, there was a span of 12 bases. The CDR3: CASSPTAEGTEAFF. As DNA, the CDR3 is TGTGCCAGCTCACCTACAGCGGAAGGCACTGAAGCTTTCTTT.

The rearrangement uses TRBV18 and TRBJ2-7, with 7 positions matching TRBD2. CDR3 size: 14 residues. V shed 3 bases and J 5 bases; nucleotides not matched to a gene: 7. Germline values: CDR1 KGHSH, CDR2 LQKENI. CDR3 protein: CASSPQSGANEQYF. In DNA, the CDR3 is TGTGCCAGCTCACCCCAGAGCGGGGCAAACGAGCAGTACTTC.

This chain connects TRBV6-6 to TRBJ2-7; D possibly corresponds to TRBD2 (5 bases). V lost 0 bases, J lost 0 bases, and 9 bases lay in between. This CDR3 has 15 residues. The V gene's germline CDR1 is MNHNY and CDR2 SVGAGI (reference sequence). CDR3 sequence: CASSYSMGSSYEQYF. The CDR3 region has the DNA TGTGCCAGCAGTTACTCGATGGGGAGCTCCTACGAGCAGTACTTC.

CDR3 DNA sequence: TGTGCCAGCTCACCAGGGTTGGAGGGTAACTATGGCTACACCTTC. This codes for CASSPGLEGNYGYTF. This chain joins TRBV18 and TRBJ1-2, with no clear D. V was clipped by 2 bases and J by 1 base, with 11 bases between them. Germline V gene lookup returns CDR1 KGHSH and CDR2 LQKENI. CDR3 length: 15 amino acids.

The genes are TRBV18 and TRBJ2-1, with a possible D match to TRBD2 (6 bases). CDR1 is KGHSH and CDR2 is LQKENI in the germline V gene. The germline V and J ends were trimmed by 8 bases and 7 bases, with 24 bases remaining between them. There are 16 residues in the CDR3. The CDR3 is CASRNTFGTDLNEQFF. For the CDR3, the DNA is TGTGCCAGCCGAAATACGTTCGGGACTGACCTGAATGAGCAGTTCTTC.

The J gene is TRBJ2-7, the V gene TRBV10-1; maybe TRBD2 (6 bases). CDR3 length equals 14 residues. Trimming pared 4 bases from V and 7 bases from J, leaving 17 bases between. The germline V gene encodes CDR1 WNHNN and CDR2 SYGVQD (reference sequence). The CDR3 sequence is CASSAGTSPSEQYF. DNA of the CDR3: TGCGCCAGCAGTGCCGGGACTTCTCCAAGTGAGCAGTACTTC.

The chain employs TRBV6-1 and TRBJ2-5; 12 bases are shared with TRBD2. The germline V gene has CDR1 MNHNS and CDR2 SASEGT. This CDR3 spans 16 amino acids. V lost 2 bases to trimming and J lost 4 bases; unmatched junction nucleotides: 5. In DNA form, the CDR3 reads TGTGCCAGCAGTGAAACTAGCGGGAGGCGGGGAGAGACCCAGTACTTC. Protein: CASSETSGRRGETQYF.

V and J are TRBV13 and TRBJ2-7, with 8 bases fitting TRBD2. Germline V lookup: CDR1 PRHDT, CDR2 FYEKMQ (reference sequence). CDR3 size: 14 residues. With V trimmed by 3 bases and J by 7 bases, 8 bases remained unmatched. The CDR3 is CASSLRLARGEQYF. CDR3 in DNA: TGTGCCAGCAGCTTGAGACTAGCGAGAGGGGAGCAGTACTTC.

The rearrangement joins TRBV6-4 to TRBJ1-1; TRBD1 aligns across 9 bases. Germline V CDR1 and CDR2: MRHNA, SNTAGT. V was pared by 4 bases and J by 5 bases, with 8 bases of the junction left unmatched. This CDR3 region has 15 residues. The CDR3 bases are TGTGCCAGCAGTGCCATGACAGGGGGTTGGACTGAAGCTTTCTTT. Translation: CASSAMTGGWTEAFF.

The CDR3 sequence is CASSPGTVINQPQHF. Here the CDR3 DNA reads TGTGCCAGCAGTCCGGGGACAGTTATCAATCAGCCCCAGCATTTT. J is TRBJ1-5 and V is TRBV6-5, with 7 bases that match TRBD1. CDR1 is MNHEY and CDR2 is SVGAGI in the germline V gene. V was clipped by 5 bases and J by 3 bases; unmatched bases: 7. This CDR3 spans 15 amino acids.

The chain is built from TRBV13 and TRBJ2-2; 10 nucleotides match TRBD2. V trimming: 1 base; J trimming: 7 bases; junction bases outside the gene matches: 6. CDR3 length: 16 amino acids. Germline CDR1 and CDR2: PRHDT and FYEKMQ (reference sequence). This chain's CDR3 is CASSLALAGEIGELFF. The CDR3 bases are TGTGCCAGCAGCTTAGCTCTAGCGGGAGAAATCGGGGAGCTGTTTTTT. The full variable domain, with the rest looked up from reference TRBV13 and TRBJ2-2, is AAGVIQSPRHLIKEKRETATLKCYPIPRHDTVYWYQQGPGQDPQFLISFYEKMQSDKGSIPDRFSAQQFSDYHSELNMSSLELGDSALYFCASSLALAGEIGELFFGEGSRLTVL.

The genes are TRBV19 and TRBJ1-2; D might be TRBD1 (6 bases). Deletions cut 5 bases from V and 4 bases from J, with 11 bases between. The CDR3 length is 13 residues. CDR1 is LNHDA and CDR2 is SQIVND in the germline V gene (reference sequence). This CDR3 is CASSPGEPYGYTF. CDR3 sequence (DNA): TGTGCCAGTAGTCCAGGGGAACCCTATGGCTACACCTTC.

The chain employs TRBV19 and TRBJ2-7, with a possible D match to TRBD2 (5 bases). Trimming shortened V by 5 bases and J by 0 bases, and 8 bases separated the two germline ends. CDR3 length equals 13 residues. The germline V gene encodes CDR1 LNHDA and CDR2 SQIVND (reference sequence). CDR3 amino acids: CASSAGLSYEQYF. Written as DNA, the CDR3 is TGTGCCAGTAGTGCGGGTCTCTCCTACGAGCAGTACTTC.

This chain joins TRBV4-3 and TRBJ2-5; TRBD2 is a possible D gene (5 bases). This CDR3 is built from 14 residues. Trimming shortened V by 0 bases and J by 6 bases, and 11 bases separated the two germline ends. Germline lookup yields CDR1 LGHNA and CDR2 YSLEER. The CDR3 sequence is CASSQDFSVQTQYF. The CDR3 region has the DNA TGCGCCAGCAGCCAAGATTTTAGCGTGCAGACCCAGTACTTC.

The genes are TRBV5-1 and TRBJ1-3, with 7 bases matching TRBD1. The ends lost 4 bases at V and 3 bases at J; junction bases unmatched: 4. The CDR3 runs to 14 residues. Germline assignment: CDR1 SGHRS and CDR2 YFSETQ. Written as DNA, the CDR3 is TGCGCCAGCAGCCTGACAGGGTATGGAAACACCATATATTTT. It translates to CASSLTGYGNTIYF.

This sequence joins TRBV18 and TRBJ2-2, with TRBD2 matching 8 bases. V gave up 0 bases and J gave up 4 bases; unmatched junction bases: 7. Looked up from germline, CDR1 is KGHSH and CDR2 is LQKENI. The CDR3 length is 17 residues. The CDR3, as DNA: TGTGCCAGCTCACCACCTGGTAGCGGGACCTCCACCGGGGAGCTGTTTTTT. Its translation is CASSPPGSGTSTGELFF.

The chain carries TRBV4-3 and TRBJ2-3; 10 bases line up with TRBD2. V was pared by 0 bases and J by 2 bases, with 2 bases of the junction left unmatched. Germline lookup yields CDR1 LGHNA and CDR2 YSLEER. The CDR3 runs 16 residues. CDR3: CASSQDLAGATDTQYF. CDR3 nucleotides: TGCGCCAGCAGCCAAGATCTAGCGGGAGCCACAGATACGCAGTATTTT.

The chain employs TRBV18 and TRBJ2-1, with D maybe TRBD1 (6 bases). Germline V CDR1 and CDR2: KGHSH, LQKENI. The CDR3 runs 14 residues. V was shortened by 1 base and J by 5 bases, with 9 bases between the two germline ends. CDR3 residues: CASSPLDSNNEQFF. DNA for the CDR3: TGTGCCAGCTCACCACTGGACAGCAACAATGAGCAGTTCTTC.

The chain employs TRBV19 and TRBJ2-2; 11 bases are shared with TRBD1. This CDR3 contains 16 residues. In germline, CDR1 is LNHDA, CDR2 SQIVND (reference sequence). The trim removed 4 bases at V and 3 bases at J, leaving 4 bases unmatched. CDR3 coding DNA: TGTGCCAGTAGTACCGGGACAGGGGGATACACCGGGGAGCTGTTTTTT. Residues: CASSTGTGGYTGELFF.

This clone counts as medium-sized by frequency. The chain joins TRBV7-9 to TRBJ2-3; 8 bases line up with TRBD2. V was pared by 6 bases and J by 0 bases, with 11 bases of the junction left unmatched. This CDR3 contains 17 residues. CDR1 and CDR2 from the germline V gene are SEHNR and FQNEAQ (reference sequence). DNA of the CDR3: TGTGCCAGCAGTGGGAGCGGGAGAGGGTATAGCACAGATACGCAGTATTTT. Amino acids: CASSGSGRGYSTDTQYF.

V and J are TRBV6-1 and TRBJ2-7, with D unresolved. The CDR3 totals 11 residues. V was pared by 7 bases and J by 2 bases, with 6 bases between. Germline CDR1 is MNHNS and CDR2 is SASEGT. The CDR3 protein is CASTRPYEQYF. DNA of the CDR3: TGTGCCAGCACTCGTCCCTACGAGCAGTACTTC.

The CDR3 here is CASSLGGGVGTGANVLTF. DNA of the CDR3: TGCGCCAGCAGCTTGGGGGGAGGGGTAGGGACTGGGGCCAACGTCCTGACTTTC. The V and J genes are TRBV5-1 and TRBJ2-6; 7 nucleotides match TRBD2. V lost 0 bases and J lost 2; bases outside the gene matches: 8. This CDR3 is 18 amino acids long. Germline CDR1 is SGHRS and CDR2 is YFSETQ.

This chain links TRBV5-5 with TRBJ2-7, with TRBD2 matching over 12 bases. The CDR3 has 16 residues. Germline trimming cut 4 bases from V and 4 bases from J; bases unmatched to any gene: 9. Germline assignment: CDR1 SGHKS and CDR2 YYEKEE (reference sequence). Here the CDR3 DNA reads TGTGCCAGCAGCCTCCTAGCGGGAGGGCGGGTATACGAGCAGTACTTC. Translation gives CASSLLAGGRVYEQYF.